Below are 23 T cell receptor beta chains sequenced from a single sample in a study of cytomegalovirus exposure and HLA in healthy donors. Amplification used 60 Vbeta primers and 13 Jbeta primers. Libraries were prepared by immunoSEQ multiplex PCR; TCRdb keeps only in-frame clonotypes and omits some of them. The table has 140,000 to 150,000 clones, approximately 79% seen once. The sequencing sample was made of PBMCs. These receptors were taken from a woman aged 25 to 45 in good health and CMV-seronegative.

The chain employs TRBV6-1 and TRBJ2-3; 10 bases map to TRBD1. V lost 5 bases, J lost 3 bases, and 5 bases stayed unmatched. This CDR3 is built from 15 residues. CDR1 and CDR2 (germline): MNHNS, SASEGT. CDR3 residues: CASSQRDRGTDTQYF. CDR3 bases: TGTGCCAGCAGTCAAAGGGACAGGGGAACAGATACGCAGTATTTT.

The CDR3 sequence: CASRIPGTGVSGYTF. CDR3 nucleotide sequence: TGTGCCAGCAGAATTCCCGGGACAGGGGTAAGCGGCTACACCTTC. The V and J genes are TRBV28 and TRBJ1-2; 10 nucleotides match TRBD1. The CDR3 contains 15 residues. V shed 6 bases, J shed 8 bases, and the junction held 12 bases outside the gene matches. Germline V CDR1 and CDR2: MDHEN, SYDVKM.

The genes are TRBV2 and TRBJ1-5; D gene ambiguous. The CDR3 is 13 residues long. Per germline, CDR1 SNHLY and CDR2 FYNNEI. V was trimmed by 4 bases and J by 7 bases, leaving 11 bases between them. Written as DNA, the CDR3 is TGTGCCAGCAGTGTCCAACCACGGCAGCCCCAGCATTTT. Its protein product is CASSVQPRQPQHF.

V is TRBV6-5 and J is TRBJ1-2; 11 bases agree with TRBD1. The CDR3 covers 15 residues. V lost 2 bases to trimming and J lost 8 bases; unmatched junction nucleotides: 7. The germline gives CDR1 MNHEY, CDR2 SVGAGI. As DNA, the CDR3 is TGTGCCAGCAGTTACCTAGGACAGGGGGCTAAAGGCTACACCTTC. Amino acids: CASSYLGQGAKGYTF.

V and J are TRBV5-6 and TRBJ2-1, with D perhaps matching TRBD2 (7 bases). There are 12 residues in the CDR3. CDR1 and CDR2 from the germline V gene are SGHDT and YYEEEE. The V end was cut by 4 bases, the J end by 9 bases, with 11 bases between. The chain's CDR3 is CASSPGGSEQFF. The DNA for the CDR3 is TGTGCCAGCAGCCCGGGGGGCAGTGAGCAGTTCTTC.

The chain has TRBV23-1 and TRBJ2-4, with 11 nucleotides matching TRBD1. TRBV23-1 is an ORF, and what it does is uncertain. V lost 2 bases, J lost 0 bases, and 9 bases stayed unmatched. The CDR3 totals 19 residues. Here the CDR3 reads CASSQPGQGEGVAKNIQYF. For the CDR3, the DNA is TGCGCCAGCAGTCAACCGGGACAGGGGGAGGGAGTAGCCAAAAACATTCAGTACTTC.

The genes are TRBV15 and TRBJ1-4, with 7 bases lining up with TRBD1. The trim removed 0 bases at V and 8 bases at J, leaving 9 bases unmatched. The CDR3 covers 16 residues. Germline V gives CDR1 LNHNV, CDR2 YYDKDF (reference sequence). CDR3 coding DNA: TGTGCCACCAGCAGAGACAGACAGGGTTCCCAGGAAAAACTGTTTTTT. Its protein is CATSRDRQGSQEKLFF.

This clone was counted between two and nine times. The chain joins TRBV27 to TRBJ1-2, with a weak D call TRBD1 (6 bases). Germline CDR1 reads MNHEY; CDR2 reads SMNVEV (reference sequence). Trimming took off 7 bases at V and 7 bases at J, with 19 bases between the two ends. The CDR3 length is 14 residues. The CDR3 reads CASTFRGGGGGYTF. The CDR3 region has the DNA TGTGCCAGCACTTTCCGGGGCGGGGGCGGTGGCTACACCTTC.

The chain uses TRBV19 and TRBJ2-3, with D hard to call. The CDR3 is made up of 13 amino acids. V lost 10 bases and J lost 0, with 11 bases in between. CDR1 is LNHDA and CDR2 is SQIVND in the germline V gene (reference sequence). The CDR3 protein is CATATASTDTQYF. In DNA form, the CDR3 reads TGTGCCACCGCTACAGCTAGCACAGATACGCAGTATTTT.

Only a few counts were recorded for this clone. The rearrangement links TRBV6-5 to TRBJ1-2; D may be TRBD1 (5 bases). Germline values: CDR1 MNHEY, CDR2 SVGAGI. This CDR3 has 14 amino acids. Trimming pared 10 bases from V and 4 bases from J, leaving 19 bases between. This CDR3 reads CATYPGLGVYGYTF. The CDR3 DNA reads as TGTGCCACCTATCCAGGGTTAGGAGTCTATGGCTACACCTTC.

This chain connects TRBV4-1 to TRBJ2-1; 8 positions match TRBD1. V trimming: 1 base; J trimming: 5 bases; junction bases outside the gene matches: 4. The CDR3 spans 15 residues. Germline V gives CDR1 MGHRA, CDR2 YSYEKL. CDR3 sequence: CASSQGQGLNNEQFF. The CDR3 nucleotides read TGCGCCAGCAGCCAAGGACAGGGGCTTAACAATGAGCAGTTCTTC.

This clone was observed once. This rearrangement joins TRBV7-2 to TRBJ2-4, with D possibly being TRBD1 (5 bases). Germline loops: CDR1 SGHTA, CDR2 FQGNSA. Trimming removed 7 bases at V and 0 bases at J, with 13 bases between. This CDR3 has 15 amino acids. CDR3 nucleotide sequence: TGTGCCAGCACACCCCTAGGGGTAGCCAAAAACATTCAGTACTTC. Translating it yields CASTPLGVAKNIQYF.

V gene TRBV2 combines with J gene TRBJ1-5; D remains unclear. The CDR3 covers 11 residues. The germline V gene encodes CDR1 SNHLY and CDR2 FYNNEI. V shed 6 bases and J shed 6 bases, with 6 bases lying between them. The CDR3 protein is CASRVAQPQHF. The CDR3 DNA is TGTGCCAGCAGGGTGGCTCAGCCCCAGCATTTT.

Concerning this clone itself: In the same sample, other DNA sequences code for this CDR3. The J gene is TRBJ1-6, the V gene TRBV19, with 10 bases fitting TRBD1. Losses at the gene ends were 0 bases for V and 5 bases for J; bases not matched to a gene: 4. This CDR3 is built from 17 residues. Germline V gene sequence: CDR1 LNHDA, CDR2 SQIVND (reference sequence). CDR3 DNA: TGTGCCAGTAGTATAGACATCGGGACAGGGGATAATTCACCCCTCCACTTT. This codes for CASSIDIGTGDNSPLHF.

V usage is TRBV27 and J usage is TRBJ1-6, with 8 bases aligning to TRBD1. This CDR3 is built from 15 residues. Trimming cost V 5 bases and J 7 bases; bases outside gene matches: 7. The V gene's germline CDR1 is MNHEY and CDR2 SMNVEV (reference sequence). The CDR3 sequence is CASSQRQGSNSPLHF. Here the CDR3 DNA reads TGTGCCAGCAGTCAACGACAGGGGAGCAATTCACCCCTCCACTTT.

This chain uses TRBV5-6 with TRBJ1-2; D call uncertain. Germline V lookup: CDR1 SGHDT, CDR2 YYEEEE. This CDR3 comprises 12 residues. The V end lost 5 bases, the J end lost 7 bases, and 12 bases lay between the germline ends. This CDR3 reads CASREAKRGYTF. Written as DNA, the CDR3 is TGTGCCAGCAGGGAGGCGAAGCGTGGCTACACCTTC.

The V gene is TRBV28, the J gene TRBJ2-7; 8 positions match TRBD1. V gave up 7 bases and J gave up 6 bases; unmatched junction bases: 11. Germline assignment: CDR1 MDHEN and CDR2 SYDVKM. The CDR3 spans 14 residues. CDR3 residues: CASTPGQGMGEQYF. CDR3 DNA sequence: TGTGCCAGCACACCCGGACAGGGAATGGGCGAGCAGTACTTC.

This sequence joins TRBV18 and TRBJ1-1; no reliable D call. CDR1 KGHSH and CDR2 LQKENI come from the germline V gene. The V end was cut by 3 bases, the J end by 0 bases, with 5 bases between. The CDR3 extends over 13 amino acids. CDR3 amino acids: CASSPSVNTEAFF. The CDR3 coding sequence is TGTGCCAGCTCACCCTCAGTGAACACTGAAGCTTTCTTT.

This clone has just a few counts. V and J are TRBV7-2 and TRBJ2-3, with 9 bases identical to TRBD2. Looked up from germline, CDR1 is SGHTA and CDR2 is FQGNSA. With V trimmed by 5 bases and J by 3 bases, 9 bases remained unmatched. CDR3 length: 16 residues. CDR3 protein: CASSLNAGGPTDTQYF. The CDR3 DNA is TGTGCCAGCAGCCTAAACGCGGGGGGGCCAACAGATACGCAGTATTTT.

Notes on this clone: Other nucleotide sequences in the sample specify the same CDR3. V gene TRBV27 combines with J gene TRBJ1-6; no definite D call. The length of the CDR3 is 15 residues. Trimming took off 3 bases at V and 8 bases at J, with 14 bases between the two ends. CDR1 MNHEY and CDR2 SMNVEV come from the germline V gene (reference sequence). The CDR3, as DNA: TGTGCCAGCAGTTTTTGGTCAGGTATCGATTCACCCCTCCACTTT. Protein product: CASSFWSGIDSPLHF.

The chain uses TRBV5-1 and TRBJ1-1, with 8 bases fitting TRBD1. The V segment lost 0 bases and the J segment 11 bases; nucleotides outside the gene matches: 12. Looked up from germline, CDR1 is SGHRS and CDR2 is YFSETQ. The length of the CDR3 is 15 residues. The CDR3 DNA follows: TGCGCCAGCAGCTTGGTGCAGGGGGCACAGGCTGGTGCTTTCTTT. Encoded protein: CASSLVQGAQAGAFF.

The table lists this clone with a few counts. The chain joins TRBV18 to TRBJ1-5; 10 positions match TRBD1. The V gene's germline CDR1 is KGHSH and CDR2 LQKENI. The V and J ends lost 5 bases and 7 bases, in that order; junction bases with no gene match: 8. This CDR3 spans 15 amino acids. This CDR3 reads CASSSGTGVLQPQHF. CDR3 nucleotides: TGTGCCAGCTCATCCGGGACAGGGGTCCTCCAGCCCCAGCATTTT.

The V call is TRBV7-2, the J call TRBJ2-7; 11 bases align to TRBD2. V was clipped by 3 bases and J by 4 bases; unmatched bases: 5. CDR1 SGHTA and CDR2 FQGNSA come from the germline V gene. The CDR3 is made up of 15 amino acids. This chain's CDR3 is CASSLGTSGGYEQYF. CDR3 sequence (DNA): TGTGCCAGCAGCTTGGGGACTAGCGGAGGTTACGAGCAGTACTTC.